This TCR beta chain was documented in a study of blood T cell repertoires in COVID-19. Study-level information: COVID-19 samples from acute and convalescent phases originated in the United States, Italy and Spain.

The CDR3 totals 19 residues. Per the authors' pipeline: Counts of nucleated cells, estimated from reference gene primer amplification, were obtained. Assay: immunoSEQ multiplex PCR; the TCRdb copy retains only in-frame clones and omits some. D and trimming were read from the DNA, whereas the V and J calls and clone size are those reported in that table. The profile covers roughly 200,000 clones, with more than 75% appearing a single time and approximately 6.2% taken by the ten largest. This TCR came from a man in his 60s who had recovered from COVID-19. Sequencing was performed on peripheral blood. The V call is TRBV21-1, the J call TRBJ2-5; the listed D gene, TRBD1, was not tested against the DNA. TRBV21-1 is described as a pseudogene. For the CDR3, the DNA is TGTGCCAGCAGCAAAGGGGGCGAAGAGACAGGTCAAGGCGGGGAGACCCAGTACTTC. It specifies CASSKGGEETGQGGETQYF.